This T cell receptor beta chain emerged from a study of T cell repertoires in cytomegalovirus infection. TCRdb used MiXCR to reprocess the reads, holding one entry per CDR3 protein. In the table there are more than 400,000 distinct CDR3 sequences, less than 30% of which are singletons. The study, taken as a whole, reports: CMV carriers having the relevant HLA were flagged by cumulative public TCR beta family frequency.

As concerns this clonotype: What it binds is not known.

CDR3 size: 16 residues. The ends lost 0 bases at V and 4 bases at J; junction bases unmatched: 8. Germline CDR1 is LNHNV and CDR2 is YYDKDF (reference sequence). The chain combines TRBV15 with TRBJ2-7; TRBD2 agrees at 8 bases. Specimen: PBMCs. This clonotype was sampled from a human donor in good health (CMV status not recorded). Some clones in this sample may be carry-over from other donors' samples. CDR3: CATSRDQPAGAYEQYF. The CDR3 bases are TGTGCCACCAGCAGAGATCAACCAGCGGGAGCTTACGAGCAGTACTTC.